This T cell receptor (beta chain) was profiled in a study of regulatory T cells in long-lasting Graves disease. Study information: Over 5 years of antithyroid drugs with positive TSH receptor antibodies was taken to mean persistent Graves' disease. Whole-study results and caveats: Repertoires from persistent disease leaned toward TRBV28, TRBJ1-2 and TRBJ2-5.

Investigators prepared the TCR beta libraries by applying iRepertoire HTBI primers and Arm-PCR of CDR3 regions. MiXCR was run by TCRdb on the multiplex PCR reads, yielding one entry per CDR3 protein. The table has a few hundred thousand distinct CDR3 sequences, roughly 25% seen once. Stated time point: persistent/refractory GD, antithyroid drugs over 5 years with positive TRAb. PBMCs provided the RNA from which the TCR library was made. This clonotype was counted many times. The antigen is undetermined. Trimming at V came to 3 bases and at J to 7 bases, leaving 7 bases not matched to a gene. CDR1 is MDHEN and CDR2 is SYDVKM in the germline V gene. The CDR3 contains 14 residues.

The TCR was taken from a woman in her 40s with Graves disease. The genes are TRBV28 and TRBJ2-7; 9 bases align to TRBD2. The specimen was peripheral blood mononuclear cells (PBMCs), collected when the disease was refractory, from a patient treated with antithyroid drugs. The CDR3 protein is CASSLAGGSGEQYF. The CDR3 nucleotides read TGTGCCAGCAGTTTGGCGGGAGGGTCTGGAGAGCAGTACTTC.